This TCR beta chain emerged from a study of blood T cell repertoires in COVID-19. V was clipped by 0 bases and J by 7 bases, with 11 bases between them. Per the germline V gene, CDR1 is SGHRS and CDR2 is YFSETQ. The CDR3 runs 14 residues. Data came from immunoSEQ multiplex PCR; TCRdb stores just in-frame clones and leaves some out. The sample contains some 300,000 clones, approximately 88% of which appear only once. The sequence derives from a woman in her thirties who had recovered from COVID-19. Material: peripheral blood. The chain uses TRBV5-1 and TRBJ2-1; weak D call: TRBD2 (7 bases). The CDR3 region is CASSLVGGLNEQFF. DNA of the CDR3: TGCGCCAGCAGCTTGGTGGGGGGGCTTAATGAGCAGTTCTTC.